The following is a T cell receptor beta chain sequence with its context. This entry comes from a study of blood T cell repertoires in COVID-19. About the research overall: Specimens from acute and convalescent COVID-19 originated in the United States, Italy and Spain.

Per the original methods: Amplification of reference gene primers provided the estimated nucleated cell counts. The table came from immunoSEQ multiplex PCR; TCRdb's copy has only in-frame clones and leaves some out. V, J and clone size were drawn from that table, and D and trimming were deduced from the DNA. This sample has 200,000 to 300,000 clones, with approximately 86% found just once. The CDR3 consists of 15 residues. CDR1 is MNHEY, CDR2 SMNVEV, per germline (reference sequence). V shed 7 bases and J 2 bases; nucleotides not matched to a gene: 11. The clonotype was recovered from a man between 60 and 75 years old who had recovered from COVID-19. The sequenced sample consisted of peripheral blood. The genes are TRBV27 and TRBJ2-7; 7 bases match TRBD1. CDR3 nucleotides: TGTGCCAGCACCCCCTGGGGGACAGAAACCTACGAGCAGTACTTC. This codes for CASTPWGTETYEQYF.